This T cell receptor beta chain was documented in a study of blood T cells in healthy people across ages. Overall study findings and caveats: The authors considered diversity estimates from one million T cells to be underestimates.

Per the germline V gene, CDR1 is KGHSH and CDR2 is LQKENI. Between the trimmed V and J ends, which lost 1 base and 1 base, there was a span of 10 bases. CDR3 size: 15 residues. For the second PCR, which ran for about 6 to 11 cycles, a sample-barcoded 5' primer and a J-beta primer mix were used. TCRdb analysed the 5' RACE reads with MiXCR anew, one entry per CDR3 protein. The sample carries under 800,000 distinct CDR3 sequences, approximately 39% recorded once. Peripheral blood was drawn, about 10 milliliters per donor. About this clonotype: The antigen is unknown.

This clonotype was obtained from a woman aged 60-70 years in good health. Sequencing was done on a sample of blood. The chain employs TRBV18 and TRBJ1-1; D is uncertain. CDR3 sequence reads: CASSPHPQENTEAFF. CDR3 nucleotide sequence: TGTGCCAGCTCACCACATCCCCAGGAGAACACTGAAGCTTTCTTT. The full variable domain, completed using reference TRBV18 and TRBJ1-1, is NAGVMQNPRHLVRRRGQEARLRCSPMKGHSHVYWYRQLPEEGLKFMVYLQKENIIDESGMPKERFSAEFPKEGPSILRIQQVVRGDSAAYFCASSPHPQENTEAFFGQGTRLTVV.